This TCR beta chain was documented in a study of blood T cells in healthy people across ages. A word on this clonotype: A read error may be the cause here, since a much bigger clone is one base away.

Trimming removed 1 base from V and 4 bases from J, with 15 bases in between. This CDR3 contains 16 residues. Isolation of PBMCs gave at least 7 million cells per sample. A second PCR of about 6 to 12 cycles used a sample-barcoded 5' primer and a J-beta primer mix. The authors tagged each cDNA molecule using a template-switch adaptor with 12 random nucleotides. TCRdb reprocessed the 5' RACE reads with MiXCR, giving one entry per CDR3 protein. Here the sample spans 850,000 to 1,000,000 distinct CDR3 sequences, under 50% being singletons. The sequenced sample consisted of blood. The chain combines TRBV12-3 or TRBV12-4 with TRBJ2-3, with a possible D match to TRBD2 (5 bases). This sequence originates from a man under 40 in good health. In nucleotides, the CDR3 is TGTGCCAGCAGTTTAGGCCGTGGCCTTAGCGCAGATACGCAGTATTTT. This translates into CASSLGRGLSADTQYF.